The 7 T cell receptor beta chains given below trace back to one sample, sequenced in a study of beta chain features in type 1 diabetes. The whole isolated RNA underwent reverse transcription, so sequencing captured expressed TCRB transcripts. Sequencing was performed with immunoSEQ multiplex PCR; in TCRdb, only in-frame clones are kept and a portion is missing. The data hold about 220,000 clones, with roughly 11% observed a single time. The specimen was central memory CD4+ T cells from blood. These receptors originate from a man aged 18-30 years in good health.

V is TRBV6-1 and J is TRBJ2-7, with TRBD2 matching 13 bases. The CDR3 is 15 amino acids. V was clipped by 5 bases and J by 4 bases; unmatched bases: 5. Germline loops: CDR1 MNHNS, CDR2 SASEGT. The CDR3 coding sequence is TGTGCCAGCAGTACTAGCGGGAGGGCCGAATACGAGCAGTACTTC. Protein sequence: CASSTSGRAEYEQYF.

This clone showed up many times. This chain uses TRBV14 with TRBJ2-1, with 8 positions matching TRBD2. V lost 3 bases and J lost 10; bases outside the gene matches: 5. From germline, CDR1 is SGHDN and CDR2 FVKESK. CDR3 size: 13 residues. CDR3 nucleotide sequence: TGTGCCAGCAGCCAGGTGGGACTAGTGGAGCAGTTCTTC. As protein: CASSQVGLVEQFF.

In this sample, this clone turned up a few times. The chain uses TRBV10-2 and TRBJ2-4; D perhaps matches TRBD1 (5 bases). Trimming shortened V by 3 bases and J by 0 bases, and 9 bases separated the two germline ends. Germline V gives CDR1 WSHSY, CDR2 SAAADI. The length of the CDR3 is 15 residues. The CDR3 region is CASSDRTTAKNIQYF. DNA of the CDR3: TGCGCCAGCAGTGACCGGACAACAGCCAAAAACATTCAGTACTTC.

V is TRBV20-1 and J is TRBJ2-7, with D possibly matching TRBD1 (5 bases). The CDR3 extends over 11 amino acids. Germline V gene data show CDR1 as DFQATT and CDR2 as SNEGSKA (reference sequence). V lost 1 base to trimming and J lost 6 bases, with 7 bases between them. CDR3 region: CSARGQFEQYF. The CDR3 DNA follows: TGCAGTGCTAGAGGACAGTTCGAGCAGTACTTC.

This clone was observed a few times. The V call is TRBV2, the J call TRBJ2-2; D is perhaps TRBD2 (6 bases). The CDR3 has 15 amino acids. V lost 6 bases and J 3 bases, leaving 14 bases between the germline ends. Germline lookup yields CDR1 SNHLY and CDR2 FYNNEI. DNA for the CDR3: TGTGCCAGCAGCCGAAGCGGGTGGGACACCGGGGAGCTGTTTTTT. As protein: CASSRSGWDTGELFF. The full variable domain, rest sourced from reference TRBV2 and TRBJ2-2, is EPEVTQTPSHQVTQMGQEVILRCVPISNHLYFYWYRQILGQKVEFLVSFYNNEISEKSEIFDDQFSVERPDGSNFTLKIRSTKLEDSAMYFCASSRSGWDTGELFFGEGSRLTVL.

This chain joins TRBV5-1 and TRBJ2-5, with TRBD2 matching 7 bases. The CDR3 loop spans 15 amino acids. CDR1 is SGHRS and CDR2 is YFSETQ in the germline V gene. V shed 1 base and J 4 bases; nucleotides not matched to a gene: 7. CDR3 nucleotide sequence: TGCGCCAGCAGCTTGTTGGGCGGGACTATAGAGACCCAGTACTTC. Its translation: CASSLLGGTIETQYF.

At least ten counts were recorded for this clone. This sequence joins TRBV7-2 and TRBJ2-1; tentatively, D is TRBD2 (6 bases). The length of the CDR3 is 13 residues. The V gene lost 4 bases and the J gene lost 9 bases, with 13 bases spanning the gap. The germline gives CDR1 SGHTA, CDR2 FQGNSA. DNA for the CDR3: TGTGCCAGCAGCTATACTAGCTACGGTGAGCAGTTCTTC. This translates into CASSYTSYGEQFF. The variable domain in full, completed from reference TRBV7-2 and TRBJ2-1, reads GAGVSQSPSNKVTEKGKDVELRCDPISGHTALYWYRQSLGQGLEFLIYFQGNSAPDKSGLPSDRFSAERTGGSVSTLTIQRTQQEDSAVYLCASSYTSYGEQFFGPGTRLTVL.